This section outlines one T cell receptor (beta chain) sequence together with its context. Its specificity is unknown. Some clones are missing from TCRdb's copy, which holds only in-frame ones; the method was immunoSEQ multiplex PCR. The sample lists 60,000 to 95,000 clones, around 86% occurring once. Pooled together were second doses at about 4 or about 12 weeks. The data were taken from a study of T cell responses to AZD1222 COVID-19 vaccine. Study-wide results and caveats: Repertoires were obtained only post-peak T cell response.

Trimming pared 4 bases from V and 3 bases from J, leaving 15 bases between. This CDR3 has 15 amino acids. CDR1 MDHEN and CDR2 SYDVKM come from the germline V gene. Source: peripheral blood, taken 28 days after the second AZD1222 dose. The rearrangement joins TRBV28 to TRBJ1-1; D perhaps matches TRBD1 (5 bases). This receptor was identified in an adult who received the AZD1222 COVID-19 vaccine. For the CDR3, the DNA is TGTGCCAGCAGTTCAGGAGGACAAGCTTACACTGAAGCTTTCTTT. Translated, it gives CASSSGGQAYTEAFF.